A selection of T cell receptor beta chains follows, all from one sample in a study of early T cells in non-severe SARS-CoV-2 infection. TCRdb reanalysed the 5' RACE reads using MiXCR and keeps one entry per CDR3 protein. The table shows about 33,000 distinct CDR3 sequences, with around 5% occurring only once. Sequencing used whole blood. The source is an adult who was a healthcare worker with PCR-confirmed SARS-CoV-2 infection or an uninfected control (not recorded which). The CDR3 runs from the conserved cysteine through the conserved F or W. Each record gives: J gene, V gene, D gene, clone size, CDR3 DNA, CDR3 protein. A D gene is named only where the DNA matches it firmly. Some rows have no size entry. The others give once, few or many, or a class for an expanded clone.

TRBJ2-1,TRBV7-9,TRBD1,NA,TGTGCCAGCAGCTTATCCCGAGGGACAGAAGGGCAGTTCTTC,CASSLSRGTEGQFF
TRBJ2-5,TRBV20-1,TRBD2,many,TGCAGTGCTTATGATCTAGCGGGGCCCCAAGAGACCCAGTACTTC,CSAYDLAGPQETQYF
TRBJ2-5,TRBV3-1,NA,NA,TGTGCCAGCAGCCAGGGACCCGCGGCGTCCCAGTACTTC,CASSQGPAASQYF
TRBJ2-1,TRBV19,NA,NA,TGTGCCAGTAGTACTCGACTAGTTACTGAGCAGTTCTTC,CASSTRLVTEQFF
TRBJ2-5,TRBV7-2,NA,many,TGTGCCAGCAGCCCATCCACAGGGTCGGAGACCCAGTACTTC,CASSPSTGSETQYF
TRBJ2-6,TRBV5-6,TRBD1,NA,TGTGCCAGCTACGGACAGGGGACGTCTGGGGCCAACGTCCTGACTTTC,CASYGQGTSGANVLTF
TRBJ1-1,TRBV6-1,TRBD1,many,TGTGCCAGCAGGAGTGGGACAGGGAGGAAGATCACTGAAGCTTTCTTT,CASRSGTGRKITEAFF
TRBJ2-2,TRBV6-1,NA,NA,TGTGCCAGCAGTGAAGCTGGGTTTATGGGAGCCGGGGAGCTGTTTTTT,CASSEAGFMGAGELFF
TRBJ2-5,TRBV7-9,NA,many,TGTGCCAGCAGCCCCCTCCCGGGACACATATTTGGAGAGACCCAGTACTTC,CASSPLPGHIFGETQYF
TRBJ1-1,TRBV3-1,NA,many,TGTGCCAGCAGCCCAGGCGAAGCGAACACTGAAGCTTTCTTT,CASSPGEANTEAFF
TRBJ2-2,TRBV30,NA,few,TGTGCCTGGAGTGTTGTGGGGGCCTCGATCACCGGGGAGCTGTTTTTT,CAWSVVGASITGELFF
TRBJ2-1,TRBV11-3,NA,many,TGTGCCAGCAGCCAGCTTCCATTTCTACACCCACCCCAGTTCTTC,CASSQLPFLHPPQFF
TRBJ1-6,TRBV25-1,NA,few,TGTGCCAGCAGTGATCCCCGTGGGGGTAATTCACCCCTCCACTTT,CASSDPRGGNSPLHF
TRBJ2-7,TRBV7-6,NA,few,TGTGCCAGCACCCGTTTGGAGACCTACGAGCAGTACTTC,CASTRLETYEQYF
TRBJ2-1,TRBV12-3/TRBV12-4,NA,few,TGTGCCAGCAGTTCGCACAGACCCTACAATGAGCAGTTCTTC,CASSSHRPYNEQFF
TRBJ2-7,TRBV9,NA,few,TGTGCCAGCAGCGTATGGGTGAGCTCCTACGAGCAGTACTTC,CASSVWVSSYEQYF
TRBJ2-7,TRBV29-1,NA,medium-sized,TGCAGCGTTGAAGAGGGGCAGGGGAAGTACTTC,CSVEEGQGKYF
TRBJ2-2,TRBV6-2/TRBV6-3,NA,many,TGTGCCAGCAGTCTCCGCGGGGATAACACCGGGGAGCTGTTTTTT,CASSLRGDNTGELFF
TRBJ2-5,TRBV28,TRBD2,many,TGTGCCAGCAGTTTACGTGGTCGAACTAGCGGGGAACAAGAGACCCAGTACTTC,CASSLRGRTSGEQETQYF
TRBJ1-4,TRBV12-3/TRBV12-4,NA,many,TGTGCCAGCACCCGATACTCTAATGAAAAACTGTTTTTT,CASTRYSNEKLFF
TRBJ2-5,TRBV6-1,NA,many,TGTGCCAGCAGTGAAATAGAAGGGGCCCAAGAGACCCAGTACTTC,CASSEIEGAQETQYF
TRBJ2-2,TRBV25-1,NA,NA,TGTGCCAGCAGTGAACAGGGTTACGCCGGGGAGCTGTTTTTT,CASSEQGYAGELFF
TRBJ2-2,TRBV11-2,NA,many,TGTGCCAGCAGCTTATTTCGGGGGAGAAACACCGGGGAGCTGTTTTTT,CASSLFRGRNTGELFF
TRBJ1-6,TRBV12-3/TRBV12-4,TRBD1,few,TGTGCCAGCAGTATGAGGACAGGGAATTCACCCCTCCACTTT,CASSMRTGNSPLHF
TRBJ2-2,TRBV12-3/TRBV12-4,NA,many,TGTGCCAGCACTCCGAGATTCGGGGAGCTGTTTTTT,CASTPRFGELFF
TRBJ2-1,TRBV7-2,NA,few,TGTGCCAGCAGCCCTAAAAATGAGCAGTTCTTC,CASSPKNEQFF